Following are 27 T cell receptor gamma chains from one sample sequenced in a study of gamma-delta T cells after stem cell transplantation. TCRdb made new clone calls on the RT-PCR reads using CATT. The sample comprises 1,500 to 2,000 gamma-chain clones, about 2.1% of which are singletons, and 36% rests with the top ten. The sequenced sample consisted of gamma-delta T cells. The source is a human donor. It is not recorded whose cells these are; they may come from a transplant donor.

In regard to this clone: A much larger clone lies one base from this, so it may be a read error. The chain is built from TRGV9 and TRGJP. Germline CDR1 GITISATS, CDR2 ISYDGTV (reference sequence). Germline trimming cut 3 bases from V and 6 bases from J; bases unmatched to any gene: 5. The length of the CDR3 is 16 residues. The CDR3 sequence is CALWEIPELGKKIKVF. The CDR3 DNA sequence: TGTGCCTTGTGGGAGATCCCAGAGTTGGGCAAAAAAATCAAGGTATTT.

In this sample, this clone is hyperexpanded. Other DNA variants within this sample encode the same CDR3. The chain joins TRGV3 to TRGJ1 or TRGJ2. Germline CDR1 reads VTNTFY; CDR2 reads YDVSTARD (reference sequence). This CDR3 spans 12 amino acids. V shed 3 bases and J 6 bases; nucleotides not matched to a gene: 5. CDR3 sequence: CATWDVGYKKLF. The CDR3 DNA reads TGTGCCACCTGGGACGTTGGTTATAAGAAACTCTTT.

This clone appeared a few times. Since a far larger clone is one base different, this is likely a read error. Other DNA sequences in the sample encode the same CDR3. The chain joins TRGV9 to TRGJP. The V gene's germline CDR1 is GITISATS and CDR2 ISYDGTV (reference sequence). This CDR3 is built from 16 residues. CDR3 sequence (DNA): TGTGCCTTGTGGGCGATAGGAGAGTTAGGCAAAAAAATCAAGGTATTT. Its translation: CALWAIGELGKKIKVF.

This clone was detected only a few times. Translating this DNA gives a protein that differs at residue 8 from the TCRdb one, which belongs to a much larger clone; a read error is likely, and the protein shown is this translation. This sequence joins TRGV9 and TRGJ1 or TRGJ2. Germline lookup yields CDR1 GITISATS and CDR2 ISYDGTV (reference sequence). J lost 6 bases, V lost 0 bases, and 5 bases had no gene match. The CDR3 is 13 amino acids. The CDR3 is CALWEVQSYKKLF. The CDR3 coding sequence is TGTGCCTTGTGGGAGGTGCAGAGTTATAAGAAACTCTTT.

This clone ranks as large. The chain employs TRGV4 and TRGJ1 or TRGJ2. Trimming cost V 2 bases and J 0 bases; bases outside gene matches: 10. CDR1 and CDR2 from the germline V gene are EGSTGY and YDSYTSSV. The CDR3 extends over 16 amino acids. The CDR3 sequence is CATWDESSSNYYKKLF. CDR3 DNA: TGTGCCACCTGGGATGAATCCTCGTCGAATTATTATAAGAAACTCTTT.

This clone was counted only a few times. This is likely an artifact of a read error, given a far larger clone one base away. Other DNA sequences in the same sample also yield this CDR3. The chain carries TRGV9 and TRGJP. Germline CDR1 GITISATS, CDR2 ISYDGTV (reference sequence). This CDR3 has 16 amino acids. Written as DNA, the CDR3 is TGTGCCTTGTGGGAGTTGGAAGAGCTGGGCAAAAAAATCAAGGTATTT. This gives the protein CALWELEELGKKIKVF.

Details on this clone: A read error likely explains this, since a far larger clone differs by one base. The sample has other DNA sequences that encode this CDR3 too. V gene TRGV9 combines with J gene TRGJP. V shed 2 bases, J shed 2 bases, and the junction held 0 bases outside the gene matches. The CDR3 totals 16 residues. CDR1 is GITISATS and CDR2 is ISYDGTV in the germline V gene (reference sequence). The CDR3 loop reads CALWEGQELGKKIKVF. DNA of the CDR3: TGTGCCTTGTGGGAGGGGCAAGAGTTGGGCAAAAAAATCAAGGTATTT.

This clone is medium-sized (0.01 to 0.1%) within its sample. The J gene is TRGJP, the V gene TRGV9. V gave up 5 bases and J gave up 6 bases; unmatched junction bases: 4. The CDR3 spans 15 residues. Germline V lookup: CDR1 GITISATS, CDR2 ISYDGTV (reference sequence). In DNA, the CDR3 is TGTGCCTTGTGGGCGCCAGAGTTGGGCAAAAAAATCAAGGTATTT. Its translation is CALWAPELGKKIKVF.

Relative to its sample, this clone is medium-sized. This likely reflects a read error, since a far larger clone is one base away. The chain is built from TRGV9 and TRGJ1 or TRGJ2. The CDR3 consists of 15 residues. Germline V gene lookup returns CDR1 GITISATS and CDR2 ISYDGTV (reference sequence). CDR3 loop: CALWEVQTLHYKKLF. The CDR3 nucleotides are TGTGCCTTGTGGGAGGTGCAAACCCTGCATTATAAGAAGCTCTTT.

This clone was seen a handful of times. This likely came from a read error, as a far larger clone is one base away. This sequence joins TRGV3 and TRGJ1 or TRGJ2. This CDR3 contains 10 residues. Germline CDR1 VTNTFY, CDR2 YDVSTARD (reference sequence). The CDR3 sequence is CAAWDRRKLF. In nucleotides, the CDR3 is TGTGCCGCCTGGGACAGGCGGAAACTCTTT.

The chain combines TRGV2 with TRGJP. The CDR3 covers 19 residues. V was clipped by 1 base and J by 2 bases; unmatched bases: 8. Germline lookup yields CDR1 EGSNGY and CDR2 YDSYNSKV. The DNA of the CDR3 is TGTGCCACCTGGGACGGTACCCCGAGGCAAGAGTTGGGCAAAAAAATCAAGGTATTT. It yields the protein CATWDGTPRQELGKKIKVF.

Worth noting for this clone: TCRdb's listed protein matches a much larger clone and diverges from this DNA's translation at residue 8, likely through a read error; the protein shown comes from the DNA. The chain uses TRGV9 and TRGJP. Germline CDR1 and CDR2: GITISATS and ISYDGTV (reference sequence). The CDR3 is 16 amino acids. CDR3 amino acids: CALWEGQGLGKKIKVF. The CDR3 nucleotides read TGTGCCTTGTGGGAGGGACAAGGGTTGGGCAAAAAAATCAAGGTATTT.

On this clone itself: A far larger clone is one base from this, pointing to a likely read error. The V and J genes are TRGV9 and TRGJP. Germline-derived CDR1 and CDR2 are GITISATS and ISYDGTV (reference sequence). The CDR3 totals 19 residues. CDR3 protein: CALWEVPTARELDKKIKVF. In DNA form, the CDR3 reads TGTGCCTTGTGGGAGGTGCCCACAGCCCGGGAGTTGGACAAAAAAATCAAGGTATTT.

Relative to its sample, this clone is medium-sized. This sample includes further DNA sequences coding for the same CDR3. The genes are TRGV9 and TRGJP. Trimming removed 0 bases from V and 7 bases from J; junction bases left unmatched: 3. The CDR3 loop spans 16 amino acids. Germline CDR1 GITISATS, CDR2 ISYDGTV (reference sequence). The DNA of the CDR3 is TGTGCCTTGTGGGAGGTGGGTGAGTTGGGCAAAAAAATCAAGGTATTT. It specifies CALWEVGELGKKIKVF.

Remarks on this clone: A read error is the likely source, as a far larger clone sits one nucleotide away. The chain employs TRGV9 and TRGJ1 or TRGJ2. The CDR3 covers 11 residues. Germline CDR1 reads GITISATS; CDR2 reads ISYDGTV (reference sequence). CDR3 in amino acids: CASWENYKKLF. CDR3 DNA: TGTGCCTCGTGGGAGAATTATAAGAAACTCTTT.

This clone was observed a few times. A much larger clone lies one base from this, so it may be a read error. The V gene is TRGV5, the J gene TRGJ1 or TRGJ2. Per the germline V gene, CDR1 is VINAFY and CDR2 is YDVSNSKD. The CDR3 totals 14 residues. The CDR3 protein is CAAWDRLNYYKKLF. The CDR3, as DNA: TGTGCCGCCTGGGACAGGCTGAATTATTATAAGAAACTCTTT.

This clone qualifies as large. This specimen includes other DNA sequences encoding the same CDR3. The rearrangement uses TRGV9 and TRGJP. Looked up from germline, CDR1 is GITISATS and CDR2 is ISYDGTV (reference sequence). Trimming took 3 bases from V and 3 from J; bases not matched to a gene: 2. This CDR3 is built from 16 residues. The CDR3 DNA reads TGTGCCTTGTGGGAGTCGCAAGAGTTGGGCAAAAAAATCAAGGTATTT. This sequence encodes CALWESQELGKKIKVF.

In its sample, this clone is medium-sized. The V and J genes are TRGV2 and TRGJ1 or TRGJ2. The CDR3 covers 11 residues. V lost 1 base, J lost 8 bases, and 2 bases stayed unmatched. Looked up from germline, CDR1 is EGSNGY and CDR2 is YDSYNSKV. The CDR3 coding sequence is TGTGCCACCTGGGACGGTGATAAGAAACTCTTT. Translated, it gives CATWDGDKKLF.

This clone is medium-sized within its sample. The rearrangement uses TRGV9 and TRGJP. The CDR3 is 16 amino acids. The germline gives CDR1 GITISATS, CDR2 ISYDGTV (reference sequence). V gave up 4 bases and J gave up 3 bases; unmatched junction bases: 3. CDR3 in amino acids: CALWDQQELGKKIKVF. The DNA for the CDR3 is TGTGCCTTGTGGGACCAGCAAGAGTTGGGCAAAAAAATCAAGGTATTT.

This clone ranks as medium-sized. The chain links TRGV9 to TRGJP. This CDR3 spans 17 amino acids. V was pared by 0 bases and J by 7 bases, with 6 bases of the junction left unmatched. Germline CDR1 is GITISATS and CDR2 is ISYDGTV (reference sequence). The CDR3 region is CALWEVQAELGKKIKVF. The DNA for the CDR3 is TGTGCCTTGTGGGAGGTGCAGGCTGAGTTGGGCAAAAAAATCAAGGTATTT.

This clone was picked up a small number of times. This DNA's translation and the protein TCRdb lists, from a much larger clone, do not match at residue 6, likely due to a read error; the protein shown is translated from the DNA. The chain recombines TRGV8 with TRGJP1. The CDR3 is made up of 14 amino acids. With V trimmed by 3 bases and J by 0 bases, 1 base remained unmatched. Germline V gene sequence: CDR1 VENAVY, CDR2 YDSYNSRV. The CDR3 is CATWDHTTGWFKIF. The CDR3 nucleotides are TGTGCCACCTGGGATCATACCACTGGTTGGTTCAAGATATTT.

This clone turned up a few times. A far larger clone is off by one base, so a read error is likely. The genes are TRGV2 and TRGJ1 or TRGJ2. J was trimmed by 10 bases and V by 4 bases; bases with no gene match: 4. The germline V gene has CDR1 EGSNGY and CDR2 YDSYNSKV. This CDR3 has 10 residues. The CDR3 nucleotides read TGTGCCACCTGGGAGGAAAAGAAACTCTTT. This codes for CATWEEKKLF.

Judged by abundance, this clone is medium-sized. The V call is TRGV4, the J call TRGJ1 or TRGJ2. Trimming removed 2 bases from V and 12 bases from J; junction bases left unmatched: 10. The germline V gene encodes CDR1 EGSTGY and CDR2 YDSYTSSV. The CDR3 contains 12 residues. In DNA form, the CDR3 reads TGTGCCACCTGGGATGCCCAACGGGGGAAACTCTTT. Translated: CATWDAQRGKLF.

The sample holds a few counts of this clone. The J gene is TRGJP, the V gene TRGV9. Germline CDR1 is GITISATS and CDR2 is ISYDGTV (reference sequence). Trimming cost V 0 bases and J 9 bases; bases outside gene matches: 5. The CDR3 is made up of 16 amino acids. This chain's CDR3 is CALWEVQLLGKKIKVF. CDR3 DNA: TGTGCCTTGTGGGAGGTGCAGCTGTTGGGCAAAAAAATCAAGGTATTT.

Within the sample, this clone is medium-sized. The V gene is TRGV9, the J gene TRGJ1 or TRGJ2. V lost 0 bases and J lost 5; bases outside the gene matches: 4. The CDR3 is made up of 13 amino acids. Germline values: CDR1 GITISATS, CDR2 ISYDGTV (reference sequence). The CDR3 loop is CALWEVRDYKKLF. CDR3 coding DNA: TGTGCCTTGTGGGAGGTGAGGGATTATAAGAAACTCTTT.

By sample fraction, this clone is medium-sized. This rearrangement joins TRGV3 to TRGJP1. CDR3 size: 16 residues. V lost 0 bases and J lost 3; bases outside the gene matches: 7. The germline V gene has CDR1 VTNTFY and CDR2 YDVSTARD (reference sequence). Written as DNA, the CDR3 is TGTGCCACCTGGGACAGGCTGTGGGCCACTGGTTGGTTCAAGATATTT. Translation: CATWDRLWATGWFKIF.

As concerns this clone: TCRdb attributes to this sequence the protein of a much larger clone, which differs from the DNA translation at residue 11; a read error is likely, and the protein displayed is translated from the DNA. V usage is TRGV9 and J usage is TRGJP. In germline, CDR1 is GITISATS, CDR2 ISYDGTV (reference sequence). The CDR3 length is 16 residues. CDR3 nucleotides: TGTGCCTTGTGGGAGCTCACCGAGTTGGGCGAAAAAATCAAGGTATTT. The encoded protein is CALWELTELGEKIKVF.